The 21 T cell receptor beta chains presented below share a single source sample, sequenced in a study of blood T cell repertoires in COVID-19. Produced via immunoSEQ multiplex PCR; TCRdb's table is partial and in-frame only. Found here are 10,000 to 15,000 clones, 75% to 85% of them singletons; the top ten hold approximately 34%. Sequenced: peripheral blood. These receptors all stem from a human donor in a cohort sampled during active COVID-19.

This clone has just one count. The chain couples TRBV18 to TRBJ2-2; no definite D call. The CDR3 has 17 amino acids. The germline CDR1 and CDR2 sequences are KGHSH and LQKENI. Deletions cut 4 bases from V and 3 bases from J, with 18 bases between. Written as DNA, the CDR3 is TGTGCCAGCTCACTCCAAGGCAGGTCCCTCGACACCGGGGAGCTGTTTTTT. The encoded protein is CASSLQGRSLDTGELFF.

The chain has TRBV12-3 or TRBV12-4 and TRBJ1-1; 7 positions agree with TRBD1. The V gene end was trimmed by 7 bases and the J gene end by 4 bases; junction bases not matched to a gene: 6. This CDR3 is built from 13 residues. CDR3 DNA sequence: TGTGCCAGCATCCTTCAGGGGGGCACTGAAGCTTTCTTT. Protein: CASILQGGTEAFF.

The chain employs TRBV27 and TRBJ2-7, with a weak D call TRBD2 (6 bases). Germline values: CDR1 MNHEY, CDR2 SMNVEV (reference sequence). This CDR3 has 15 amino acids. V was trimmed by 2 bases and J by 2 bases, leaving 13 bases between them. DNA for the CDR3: TGTGCCAGCAGTTTAAAACCGAGGGAGGCCTACGAGCAGTACTTC. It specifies CASSLKPREAYEQYF.

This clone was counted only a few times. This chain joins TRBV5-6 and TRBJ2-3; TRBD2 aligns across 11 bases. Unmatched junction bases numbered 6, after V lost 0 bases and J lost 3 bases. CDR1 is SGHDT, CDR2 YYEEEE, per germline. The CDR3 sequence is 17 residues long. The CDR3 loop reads CASSLDSGGAMTDTQYF. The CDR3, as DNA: TGTGCCAGCAGCTTGGATAGCGGGGGGGCGATGACAGATACGCAGTATTTT.

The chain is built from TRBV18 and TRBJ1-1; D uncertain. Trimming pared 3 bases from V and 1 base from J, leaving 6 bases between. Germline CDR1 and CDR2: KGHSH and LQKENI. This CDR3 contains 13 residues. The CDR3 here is CASSPGRNTEAFF. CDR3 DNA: TGTGCCAGCTCACCGGGGAGGAACACTGAAGCTTTCTTT.

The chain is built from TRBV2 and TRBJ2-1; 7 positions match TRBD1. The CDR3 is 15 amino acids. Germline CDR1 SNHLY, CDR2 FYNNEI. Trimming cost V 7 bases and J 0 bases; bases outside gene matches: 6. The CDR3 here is CASTEGASSYNEQFF. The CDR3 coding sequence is TGTGCCAGCACCGAGGGGGCGAGCTCCTACAATGAGCAGTTCTTC.

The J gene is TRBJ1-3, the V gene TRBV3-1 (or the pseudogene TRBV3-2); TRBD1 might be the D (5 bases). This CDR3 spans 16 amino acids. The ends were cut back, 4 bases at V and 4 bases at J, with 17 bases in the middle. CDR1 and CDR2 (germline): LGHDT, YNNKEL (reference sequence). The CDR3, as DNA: TGTGCCAGCAGCCGCAACGACGGGACTTTGGGAAACACCATATATTTT. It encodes CASSRNDGTLGNTIYF.

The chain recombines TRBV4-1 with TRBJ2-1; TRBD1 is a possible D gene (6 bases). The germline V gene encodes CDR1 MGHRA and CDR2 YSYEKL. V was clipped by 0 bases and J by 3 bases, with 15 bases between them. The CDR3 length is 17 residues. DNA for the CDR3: TGCGCCAGCAGCCAAGAGCCAGGGGTAGTGGGCTACAATGAGCAGTTCTTC. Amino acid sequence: CASSQEPGVVGYNEQFF.

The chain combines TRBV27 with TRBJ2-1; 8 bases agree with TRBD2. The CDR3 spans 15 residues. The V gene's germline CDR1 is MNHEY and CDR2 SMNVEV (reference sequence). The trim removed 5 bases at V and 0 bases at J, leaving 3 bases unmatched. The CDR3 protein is CASSGTSHSYNEQFF. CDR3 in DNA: TGTGCCAGCAGTGGGACTAGTCACTCCTACAATGAGCAGTTCTTC.

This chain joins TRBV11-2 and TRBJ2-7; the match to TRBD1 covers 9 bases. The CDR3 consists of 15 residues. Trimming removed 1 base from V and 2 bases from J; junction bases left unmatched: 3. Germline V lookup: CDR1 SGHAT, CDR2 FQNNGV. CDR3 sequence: CASSLGGTGTYEQYF. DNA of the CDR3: TGTGCCAGCAGCTTAGGAGGGACAGGGACCTACGAGCAGTACTTC. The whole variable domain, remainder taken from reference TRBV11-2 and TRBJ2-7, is EAGVAQSPRYKIIEKRQSVAFWCNPISGHATLYWYQQILGQGPKLLIQFQNNGVVDDSQLPKDRFSAERLKGVDSTLKIQPAKLEDSAVYLCASSLGGTGTYEQYFGPGTRLTVT.

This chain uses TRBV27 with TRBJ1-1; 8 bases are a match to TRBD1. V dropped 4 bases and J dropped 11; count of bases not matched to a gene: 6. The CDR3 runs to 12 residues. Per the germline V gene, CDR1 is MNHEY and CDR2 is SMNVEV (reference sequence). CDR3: CASSSHTGGAFF. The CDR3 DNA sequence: TGTGCCAGCAGTTCACATACAGGGGGGGCTTTCTTT.

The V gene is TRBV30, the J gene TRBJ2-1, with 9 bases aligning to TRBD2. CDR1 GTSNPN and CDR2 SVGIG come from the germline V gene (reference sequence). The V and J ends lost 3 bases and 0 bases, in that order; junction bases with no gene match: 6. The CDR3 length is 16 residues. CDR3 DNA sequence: TGTGCCTGGAGCCTTCGCGGGGGGGCCTCCTACAATGAGCAGTTCTTC. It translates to CAWSLRGGASYNEQFF.

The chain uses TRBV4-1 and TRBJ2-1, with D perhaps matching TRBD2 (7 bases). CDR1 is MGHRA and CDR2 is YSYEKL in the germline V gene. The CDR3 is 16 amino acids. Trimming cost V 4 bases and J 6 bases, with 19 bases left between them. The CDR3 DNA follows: TGCGCCAGCAGCCCAGCTGGCGGGGGAGGGGGCAATGAGCAGTTCTTC. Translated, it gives CASSPAGGGGGNEQFF.

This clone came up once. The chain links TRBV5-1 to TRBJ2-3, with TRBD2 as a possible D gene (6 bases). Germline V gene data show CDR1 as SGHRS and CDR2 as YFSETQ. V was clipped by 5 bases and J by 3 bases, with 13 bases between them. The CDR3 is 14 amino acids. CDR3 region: CASSPRGWTDTQYF. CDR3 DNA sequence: TGCGCCAGCAGTCCCCGGGGGTGGACAGATACGCAGTATTTT.

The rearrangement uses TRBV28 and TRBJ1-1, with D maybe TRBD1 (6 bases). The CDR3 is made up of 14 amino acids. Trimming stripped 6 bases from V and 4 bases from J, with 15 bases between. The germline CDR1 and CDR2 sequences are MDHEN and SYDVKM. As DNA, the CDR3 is TGTGCCAGCAGCTTGGGGGCGGTGAGCACTGAAGCTTTCTTT. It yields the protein CASSLGAVSTEAFF.

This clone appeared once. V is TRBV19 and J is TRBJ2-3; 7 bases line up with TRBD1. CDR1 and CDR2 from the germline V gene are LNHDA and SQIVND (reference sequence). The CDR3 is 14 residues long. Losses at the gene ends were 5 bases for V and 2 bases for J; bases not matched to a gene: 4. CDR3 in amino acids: CASSEGAYTDTQYF. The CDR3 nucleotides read TGTGCCAGTAGTGAGGGGGCCTACACAGATACGCAGTATTTT.

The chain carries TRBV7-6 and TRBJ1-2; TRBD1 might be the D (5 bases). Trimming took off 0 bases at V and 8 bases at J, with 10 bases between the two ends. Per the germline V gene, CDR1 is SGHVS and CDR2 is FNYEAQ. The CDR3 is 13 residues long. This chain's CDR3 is CASSLAGTRGYTF. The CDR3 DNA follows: TGTGCCAGCAGCTTAGCAGGGACTCGGGGCTACACCTTC.

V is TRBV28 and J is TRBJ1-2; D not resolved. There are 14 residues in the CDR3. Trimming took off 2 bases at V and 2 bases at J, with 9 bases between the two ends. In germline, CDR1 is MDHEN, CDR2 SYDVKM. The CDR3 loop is CASSLSAGNYGYTF. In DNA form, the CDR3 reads TGTGCCAGCAGTTTAAGCGCGGGGAACTATGGCTACACCTTC.

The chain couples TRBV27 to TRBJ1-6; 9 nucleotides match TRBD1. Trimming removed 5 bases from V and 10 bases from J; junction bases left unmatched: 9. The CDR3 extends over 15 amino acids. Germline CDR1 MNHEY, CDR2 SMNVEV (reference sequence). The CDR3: CASSMGLTGGSPLHF. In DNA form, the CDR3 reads TGTGCCAGCAGTATGGGTCTGACAGGGGGATCACCCCTCCACTTT.

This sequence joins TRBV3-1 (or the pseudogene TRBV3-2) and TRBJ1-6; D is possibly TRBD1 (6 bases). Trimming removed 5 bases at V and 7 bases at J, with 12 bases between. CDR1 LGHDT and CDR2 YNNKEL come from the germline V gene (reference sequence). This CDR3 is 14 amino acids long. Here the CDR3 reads CASSKQDSNSPLHF. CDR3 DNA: TGTGCCAGCAGCAAACAGGACAGCAATTCACCCCTCCACTTT.

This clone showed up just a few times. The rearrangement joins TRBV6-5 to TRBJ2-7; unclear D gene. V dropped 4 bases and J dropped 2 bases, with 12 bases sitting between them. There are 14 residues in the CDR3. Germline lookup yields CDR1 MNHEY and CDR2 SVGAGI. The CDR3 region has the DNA TGTGCCAGCAGTTTACTCGCTTCCCCCTACGAGCAGTACTTC. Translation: CASSLLASPYEQYF.